These 27 T cell receptor beta chains came from one sample sequenced in a study of T cells in Graves' hyperthyroidism and ophthalmopathy. Authors of the study amplified TCR beta CDR3 regions from RNA transcripts. HTBI primers were the set used in a first-round RT-PCR of the TCR CDR3. From the multiplex PCR reads, TCRdb called clonotypes with MiXCR, one entry per CDR3 protein. Among 340,000 or so distinct CDR3 sequences listed, around a sixth were seen once. The sample was blood. All receptors come from a woman aged 50 to 60 with Graves' hyperthyroidism.

Ten or more counts support this clonotype. The V call is TRBV20-1, the J call TRBJ2-3, with D tentatively TRBD2 (5 bases). The CDR3 spans 14 residues. V was pared by 2 bases and J by 2 bases, with 11 bases between. Germline-derived CDR1 and CDR2 are DFQATT and SNEGSKA (reference sequence). CDR3 bases: TGCAGTGCTAGAAGGGCGGGCACCACAGATACGCAGTATTTT. Protein product: CSARRAGTTDTQYF.

This clonotype has only a few counts. The chain links TRBV12-5 to TRBJ2-7; weak D call: TRBD2 (7 bases). CDR3 length: 16 amino acids. The germline V and J ends were trimmed by 0 bases and 5 bases, with 17 bases remaining between them. From germline, CDR1 is LGHNT and CDR2 FRNRAP. CDR3 region: CASGLVRGAGFNEQYV. DNA for the CDR3: TGTGCTAGTGGTTTGGTACGGGGGGCAGGGTTCAACGAGCAGTACGTC.

This clonotype was found a few times. The chain carries TRBV28 and TRBJ1-1; maybe TRBD1 (5 bases). The CDR3 loop spans 14 amino acids. The V end lost 3 bases, the J end lost 11 bases, and 19 bases lay between the germline ends. Germline loops: CDR1 MDHEN, CDR2 SYDVKM. The CDR3 region is CASSFLPGGDSAFF. CDR3 in DNA: TGTGCCAGCAGTTTCCTCCCGGGGGGGGATTCGGCTTTCTTT.

The J gene is TRBJ1-2, the V gene TRBV7-9; TRBD1 aligns across 9 bases. The CDR3 is made up of 15 amino acids. Germline values: CDR1 SEHNR, CDR2 FQNEAQ (reference sequence). V trimming: 5 bases; J trimming: 6 bases; junction bases outside the gene matches: 10. The CDR3 loop is CASSPQGTGLNGYTF. The DNA for the CDR3 is TGTGCCAGCAGCCCCCAGGGGACAGGGTTAAATGGCTACACCTTC.

This clonotype has at least ten counts. The chain recombines TRBV28 with TRBJ1-5, with a tentative D call TRBD1 (6 bases). The germline V and J ends were trimmed by 4 bases and 5 bases, with 12 bases remaining between them. This CDR3 contains 14 residues. CDR1 is MDHEN and CDR2 is SYDVKM in the germline V gene. The CDR3 is CASSSGGADQPQHF. Here the CDR3 DNA reads TGTGCCAGCAGTTCCGGGGGCGCGGATCAGCCCCAGCATTTT. Full variable domain (missing parts from reference TRBV28 and TRBJ1-5): DVKVTQSSRYLVKRTGEKVFLECVQDMDHENMFWYRQDPGLGLRLIYFSYDVKMKEKGDIPEGYSVSREKKERFSLILESASTNQTSMYLCASSSGGADQPQHFGDGTRLSIL.

The V and J genes are TRBV3-1 and TRBJ2-1; tentatively, D is TRBD2 (5 bases). Per the germline V gene, CDR1 is LGHDT and CDR2 is YNNKEL (reference sequence). The CDR3 contains 12 residues. The V gene lost 8 bases and the J gene lost 6 bases, with 11 bases spanning the gap. Here the CDR3 reads CASGRTPNEQFF. The CDR3 bases are TGTGCCAGCGGGCGGACTCCCAATGAGCAGTTCTTC.

The chain is built from TRBV7-3 and TRBJ2-3, with D hard to call. V lost 5 bases to trimming and J lost 2 bases, with 11 bases between them. Germline V gives CDR1 SGHTA, CDR2 FQGTGA. CDR3 size: 14 residues. In nucleotides, the CDR3 is TGTGCCAGCAGCGGTGTCGGGTCCACAGATACGCAGTATTTT. Protein product: CASSGVGSTDTQYF. The full variable domain, in which reference TRBV7-3 and TRBJ2-3 provide the parts outside the CDR3, is GAGVSQTPSNKVTEKGKYVELRCDPISGHTALYWYRQSLGQGPEFLIYFQGTGAADDSGLPNDRFFAVRPEGSVSTLKIQRTERGDSAVYLCASSGVGSTDTQYFGPGTRLTVL.

This clonotype was seen ten or more times. The chain couples TRBV5-1 to TRBJ1-1; D may be TRBD1 (5 bases). Germline-derived CDR1 and CDR2 are SGHRS and YFSETQ. CDR3 size: 14 residues. The V and J ends lost 3 bases and 2 bases respectively, with 11 bases between them. The CDR3 DNA reads as TGCGCCAGCAGCTCCTGGGGACCAAACACTGAAGCTTTCTTT. Translation: CASSSWGPNTEAFF.

CDR3 nucleotides: TGCAGTGCTAGAGATACGGCAGGGGGCTACAATGAGCAGTTCTTC. The encoded protein is CSARDTAGGYNEQFF. The J gene is TRBJ2-1, the V gene TRBV20-1, with 7 bases fitting TRBD1. V dropped 0 bases and J dropped 3; count of bases not matched to a gene: 5. Germline CDR1 and CDR2: DFQATT and SNEGSKA (reference sequence). The CDR3 is 15 amino acids.

The chain couples TRBV9 to TRBJ2-1, with TRBD2 matching over 10 bases. Trimming took 0 bases from V and 8 from J; bases not matched to a gene: 8. The CDR3 has 16 amino acids. Germline lookup yields CDR1 SGDLS and CDR2 YYNGEE. Here the CDR3 reads CASSVAGLAIIDEQFF. DNA for the CDR3: TGTGCCAGCAGCGTAGCGGGACTAGCGATTATAGATGAGCAGTTCTTC.

This clonotype was picked up a small number of times. J is TRBJ2-1 and V is TRBV10-3, with 10 nucleotides matching TRBD2. Trimming took 5 bases from V and 5 from J; bases not matched to a gene: 6. CDR3 length: 15 amino acids. Germline V gene sequence: CDR1 ENHRY, CDR2 SYGVKD. DNA of the CDR3: TGTGCCATCAGTTTAACTAGCGGGAAGGACAATGAGCAGTTCTTC. Protein: CAISLTSGKDNEQFF.

This chain joins TRBV18 and TRBJ2-1; 13 nucleotides line up with TRBD2. Trimming removed 2 bases from V and 9 bases from J; junction bases left unmatched: 10. Germline V lookup: CDR1 KGHSH, CDR2 LQKENI. This CDR3 has 17 residues. CDR3 amino acids: CASSPGTSGKWEVEQFF. CDR3 sequence (DNA): TGTGCCAGCTCACCAGGGACTAGCGGGAAATGGGAGGTTGAGCAGTTCTTC.

This clonotype appeared a few times. This chain joins TRBV27 and TRBJ2-1; TRBD2 aligns across 9 bases. V trimming: 2 bases; J trimming: 7 bases; junction bases outside the gene matches: 9. Germline V gene sequence: CDR1 MNHEY, CDR2 SMNVEV (reference sequence). The CDR3 totals 16 residues. The CDR3 nucleotides read TGTGCCAGCAGTTTAACGGCTAGCGGGACAGTAAATGAGCAGTTCTTC. This translates into CASSLTASGTVNEQFF.

This clonotype was recorded a few times. V gene TRBV6-1 combines with J gene TRBJ1-6; no clear D gene. With 6 bases removed from V and 9 bases from J, the gap between germline ends came to 15 bases. This CDR3 has 14 amino acids. The V gene's germline CDR1 is MNHNS and CDR2 SASEGT. CDR3 bases: TGTGCCAGCAGGGCCGACCGGGTACGTTCACCCCTCCACTTT. Amino acids: CASRADRVRSPLHF.

This chain joins TRBV12-3 or TRBV12-4 and TRBJ1-2; maybe TRBD1 (5 bases). V gave up 4 bases and J gave up 2 bases, with 11 bases separating them. The CDR3 length is 14 residues. In DNA form, the CDR3 reads TGTGCCAGCAGTTCCTTAGGGGAGAACTATGGCTACACCTTC. It specifies CASSSLGENYGYTF.

The chain has TRBV20-1 and TRBJ2-7; D possibly matches TRBD1 or TRBD2 (5 bases each). Trimming pared 6 bases from V and 1 base from J, leaving 19 bases between. The CDR3 is 15 amino acids. Germline V gives CDR1 DFQATT, CDR2 SNEGSKA (reference sequence). The CDR3 spells CSAPGPGAVSYEQYF. As DNA, the CDR3 is TGCAGTGCCCCGGGCCCCGGGGCGGTTTCCTACGAGCAGTACTTC.

This clonotype has a count of ten or more. The J gene is TRBJ2-5, the V gene TRBV11-2, with unresolved D. Trimming cost V 0 bases and J 4 bases, with 6 bases left between them. Looked up from germline, CDR1 is SGHAT and CDR2 is FQNNGV. The CDR3 is 13 residues long. The CDR3 protein is CASSLDLRETQYF. The DNA for the CDR3 is TGTGCCAGCAGCTTAGATCTGCGAGAGACCCAGTACTTC.

The table lists this clonotype with a few counts. The chain uses TRBV30 and TRBJ1-4; 7 bases line up with TRBD1. The germline V gene encodes CDR1 GTSNPN and CDR2 SVGIG (reference sequence). With V trimmed by 5 bases and J by 11 bases, 11 bases remained unmatched. CDR3 length: 13 residues. CDR3 bases: TGTGCCTGGGATTTGGGACCGGGACAGAAACTGTTTTTT. Translation: CAWDLGPGQKLFF.

The chain carries TRBV19 and TRBJ2-2, with 7 bases that match TRBD2. The V gene's germline CDR1 is LNHDA and CDR2 SQIVND (reference sequence). The CDR3 spans 16 residues. V dropped 5 bases and J dropped 0; count of bases not matched to a gene: 6. CDR3 sequence reads: CASSFTGTTNTGELFF. The CDR3 nucleotides read TGTGCCAGTAGTTTTACCGGGACTACGAACACCGGGGAGCTGTTTTTT.

CDR3 in DNA: TGTGCCAGCAGCTTACTAGGTGGGACTAGCGTTAAAGAGACCCAGTACTTC. Translating gives CASSLLGGTSVKETQYF. This chain connects TRBV7-9 to TRBJ2-5; TRBD2 matches 10 bases. This CDR3 has 17 residues. Germline CDR1 is SEHNR and CDR2 is FQNEAQ (reference sequence). V dropped 2 bases and J dropped 3; count of bases not matched to a gene: 9.

The table lists this clonotype with a few counts. A read error may explain this, as a much larger clone is one base away. This chain joins TRBV3-1 and TRBJ2-5, with 10 bases identical to TRBD2. The CDR3 has 14 residues. V gave up 5 bases and J gave up 5 bases; unmatched junction bases: 5. CDR1 is LGHDT and CDR2 is YNNKEL in the germline V gene (reference sequence). The CDR3 DNA sequence: TGTGCCAGCAGCGGGGGACTAGCGTGCGAGACCCAGTACTTC. This gives the protein CASSGGLACETQYF.

This clonotype was found once. The junction and the germline gene differ at one end; a read error may be behind it. As DNA, the CDR3 is TGTGCCAGCAGCCAGAACAAGGACAGGGGGCGCACTGGAGCTTTCTTT. As protein: CASSQNKDRGRTGAFF. The chain uses TRBV3-1 and TRBJ1-1; the match to TRBD1 covers 11 bases. Germline loops: CDR1 LGHDT, CDR2 YNNKEL (reference sequence). There are 16 residues in the CDR3.

This clonotype was found a few times. The chain combines TRBV7-9 with TRBJ2-5; tentatively, D is TRBD1 or TRBD2 (6 bases each). Trimming removed 2 bases at V and 9 bases at J, with 16 bases between. This CDR3 is 14 amino acids long. The germline V gene has CDR1 SEHNR and CDR2 FQNEAQ (reference sequence). The CDR3 nucleotides read TGTGCCAGCAGCTTAACAGGAGCGGAGGGGGCCCAGTACTTC. It translates to CASSLTGAEGAQYF.

This clonotype was counted only a few times. CDR3 amino acids: CAISVGGAGYNEQFF. The CDR3, as DNA: TGTGCCATCAGTGTCGGGGGCGCGGGTTACAATGAGCAGTTCTTC. The chain has TRBV10-3 and TRBJ2-1, with D possibly called TRBD1 or TRBD2 (6 bases each). V was clipped by 4 bases and J by 4 bases, with 14 bases between them. CDR3 length equals 15 residues. Germline V gene data show CDR1 as ENHRY and CDR2 as SYGVKD.

The V and J genes are TRBV12-3 or TRBV12-4 and TRBJ2-5; tentatively, D is TRBD2 (6 bases). This CDR3 contains 14 residues. V was clipped by 5 bases and J by 0 bases, with 10 bases between them. As DNA, the CDR3 is TGTGCCAGCAGTCGGGACTCCCACCAAGAGACCCAGTACTTC. Protein: CASSRDSHQETQYF.

This clonotype was detected ten times or more. The J gene is TRBJ2-1, the V gene TRBV6-1; the D is unclear. V was cut by 7 bases and J by 2 bases, with 9 bases left in between. CDR1 is MNHNS, CDR2 SASEGT, per germline. This CDR3 region has 13 residues. The CDR3 bases are TGTGCCAGCACCCCCAGCACCTACAATGAGCAGTTCTTC. This sequence encodes CASTPSTYNEQFF.

In its sample, this clonotype was seen many times. The chain links TRBV6-2 or TRBV6-3 to TRBJ2-5; 7 bases are a match to TRBD1. Per germline, CDR1 MNHEY and CDR2 SVGEGT. The CDR3 spans 14 residues. V shed 7 bases, J shed 0 bases, and the junction held 5 bases outside the gene matches. The CDR3 bases are TGTGCCAGCACCCGGGACAGCAACCAAGAGACCCAGTACTTC. Translated, it gives CASTRDSNQETQYF.